Sequencing of this T cell receptor (beta chain) was carried out in a study of blood T cell repertoires in COVID-19. Trimming stripped 0 bases from V and 7 bases from J, with 7 bases between. Per germline, CDR1 LGHDT and CDR2 YNNKEL (reference sequence). This CDR3 spans 13 amino acids. Data came from immunoSEQ multiplex PCR; TCRdb stores just in-frame clones and leaves some out. This sample carries around 130,000 clones, roughly four fifths of them seen once, and the ten largest clones take about 4.5%. This clone showed up just once. Sequenced material: peripheral blood. This sequence was found in a woman aged 65 to 85 with acute or convalescent COVID-19. The chain recombines TRBV3-1 (or the pseudogene TRBV3-2) with TRBJ1-5, with D unclear. The CDR3 DNA reads TGTGCCAGCAGCCAAGATGTCGTACAGCCCCAGCATTTT. Its translation: CASSQDVVQPQHF.